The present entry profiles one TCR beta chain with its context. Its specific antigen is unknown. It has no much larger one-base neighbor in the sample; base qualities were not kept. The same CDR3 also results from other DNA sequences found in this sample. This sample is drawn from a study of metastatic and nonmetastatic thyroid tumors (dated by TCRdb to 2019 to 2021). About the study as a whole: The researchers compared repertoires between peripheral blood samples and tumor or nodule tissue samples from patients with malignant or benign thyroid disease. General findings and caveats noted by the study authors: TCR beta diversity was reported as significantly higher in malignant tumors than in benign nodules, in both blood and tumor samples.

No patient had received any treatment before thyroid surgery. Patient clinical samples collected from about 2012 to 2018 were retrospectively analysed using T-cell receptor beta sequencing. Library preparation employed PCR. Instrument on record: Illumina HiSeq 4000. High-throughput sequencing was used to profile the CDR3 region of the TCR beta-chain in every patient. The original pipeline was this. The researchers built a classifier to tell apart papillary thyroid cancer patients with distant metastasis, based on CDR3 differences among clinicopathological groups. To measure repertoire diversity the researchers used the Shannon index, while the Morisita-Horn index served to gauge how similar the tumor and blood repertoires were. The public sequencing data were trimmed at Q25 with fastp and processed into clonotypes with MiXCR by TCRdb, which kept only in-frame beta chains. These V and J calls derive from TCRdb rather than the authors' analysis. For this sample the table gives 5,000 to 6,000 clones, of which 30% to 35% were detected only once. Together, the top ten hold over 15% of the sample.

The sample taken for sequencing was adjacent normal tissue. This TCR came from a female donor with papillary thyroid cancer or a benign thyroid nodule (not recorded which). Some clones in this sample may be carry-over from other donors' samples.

The nucleotides read TGTGCCAGCAGCCCGCCCGGCTACGAGCAGTACTTC. It is translated as CASSPPGYEQYF. The rearrangement combines TRBV11-2 with TRBJ2-7, with the D segment identity uncertain. V is reduced by 5 bases and J by 3 bases, leaving a spacing of 8 bases between them. Taken from the germline V gene, the CDR1 and CDR2 loops are SGHAT and FQNNGV. The CDR3 has 12 amino acids, counting the end cysteine and phenylalanine. The retained sequence is limited to the CDR3, 36 bases, with the frame set at the first base.